This record looks at one T cell receptor beta chain sequence and its context. The antigen remains undetermined. The data belong to a study of a mutant IDH1 vaccine in newly diagnosed glioma. Study as a whole: Initiation of the vaccine course occurred 4-6 weeks after radiotherapy alone, or alongside temozolomide cycles. Before enrollment, the patients had been treated with radiotherapy alone, temozolomide alone, or both together. Most of them had received both. Notes on the study in general: Vaccination elicited immune responses in 93.3% of patients.

Germline assignment: CDR1 SGDLS and CDR2 YYNGEE. The CDR3 totals 17 residues. The trim removed 4 bases at V and 2 bases at J, leaving 5 bases unmatched. Sample time point: week 23, last vaccination. Topical imiquimod accompanied each vaccine dose, which consisted of 300 ug of mutant IDH1 20-mer peptide. Sequencing used immunoSEQ multiplex PCR; TCRdb keeps in-frame clones, though not all of them. The sample lists about 43,000 clones; about 81% were seen once. V usage is TRBV9 and J usage is TRBJ2-1; 14 nucleotides match TRBD2. Sample: PBMCs, taken from a glioma patient whose treatment included an IDH1 peptide vaccine. The clonotype was recovered from a woman aged 18-35 years with glioma. Some clones in this sample may be carry-over from other donors' samples. The CDR3, as DNA: TGTGCCAGCAGCTTCCGACTAGCGGGGGGGACCTACAATGAGCAGTTCTTC. It translates to CASSFRLAGGTYNEQFF.